This T cell receptor (beta chain) was obtained from a study of blood T cells in healthy people across ages. V shed 6 bases, J shed 5 bases, and the junction held 8 bases outside the gene matches. The CDR3 is 13 amino acids. The germline CDR1 and CDR2 sequences are DFQATT and SNEGSKA (reference sequence). The authors ran a second PCR of about 6 to 11 cycles using a sample-barcoded 5' primer and a J-beta primer mix. One entry per CDR3 protein, called by TCRdb with MiXCR from the 5' RACE reads. Seen here are about 1.8 million distinct CDR3 sequences, about 49% observed once, and the top ten hold over 2%.

The sequenced material came from blood. V gene TRBV20-1 combines with J gene TRBJ2-7; 9 bases match TRBD1. This receptor was obtained from a woman between 35 and 50 years old in good health. The CDR3 sequence: CSAYRDRVHEQYF. The CDR3 DNA follows: TGCAGTGCCTACCGGGACAGGGTCCACGAGCAGTACTTC.